The clone carrying this TCR beta chain was counted between two and nine times. The authors' total RNA extraction used unfractionated whole blood. The sample belongs to a study of human T cells and chemical hapten exposure. Germline trimming cut 2 bases from V and 2 bases from J; bases unmatched to any gene: 4. Germline loops: CDR1 MNHEY, CDR2 SVGAGI. There are 15 residues in the CDR3. Individual cDNA molecules received unique molecular identifiers in the library. How the authors handled the data: Sampled TCR counts reached a median of 95,638 per sample, with values ranging from 23,224 to 690,600. MiXCR was run by TCRdb on the reads, yielding one entry per CDR3 protein. What appears here as the V and J calls and clone size reflects TCRdb's work, not the paper's. The table records around 120,000 distinct CDR3 sequences, 8.5% of them present only once.

The material sequenced was whole blood. J is TRBJ2-3 and V is TRBV6-5, with 7 bases aligning to TRBD2. The sequence came from a human donor in good health. Some clones in this sample may be carry-over from other donors' samples. CDR3 protein: CASSYREGPTDTQYF. The CDR3 DNA reads TGTGCCAGCAGTTACAGGGAGGGCCCCACAGATACGCAGTATTTT.